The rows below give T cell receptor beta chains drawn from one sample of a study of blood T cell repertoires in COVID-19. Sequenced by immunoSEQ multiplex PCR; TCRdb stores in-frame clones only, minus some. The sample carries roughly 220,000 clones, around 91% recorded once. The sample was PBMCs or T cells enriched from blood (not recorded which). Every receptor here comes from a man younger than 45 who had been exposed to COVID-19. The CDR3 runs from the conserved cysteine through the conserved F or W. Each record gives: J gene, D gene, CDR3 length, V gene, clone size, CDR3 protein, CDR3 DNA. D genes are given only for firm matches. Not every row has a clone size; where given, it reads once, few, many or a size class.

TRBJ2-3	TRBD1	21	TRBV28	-	CASTLVGDVLPQGVLTDTQYF	TGTGCCAGCACCCTGGTTGGGGATGTGTTACCGCAGGGGGTCCTCACAGATACGCAGTATTTT
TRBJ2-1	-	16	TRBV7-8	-	CASSSPRLGVRNEQFF	TGTGCCAGCAGCTCACCTCGCCTGGGAGTACGCAATGAGCAGTTCTTC
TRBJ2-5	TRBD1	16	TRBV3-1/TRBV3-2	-	CASSQVRTGGGETQYF	TGTGCCAGCAGCCAAGTACGGACAGGGGGCGGAGAGACCCAGTACTTC
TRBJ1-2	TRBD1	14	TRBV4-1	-	CASSPGGVDYGYTF	TGCGCCAGCAGCCCAGGGGGCGTAGACTATGGCTACACCTTC
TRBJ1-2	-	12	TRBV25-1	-	CASSHRYYGYTF	TGTGCCAGCAGCCACCGGTACTATGGCTACACCTTC
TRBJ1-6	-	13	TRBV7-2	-	CASSAQSNSPLHF	TGTGCCAGCAGCGCACAGTCAAATTCACCCCTCCACTTT
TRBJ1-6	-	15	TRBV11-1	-	CASSPRHLANSPLHF	TGTGCCAGCAGCCCCCGACACTTGGCAAATTCACCCCTCCACTTT
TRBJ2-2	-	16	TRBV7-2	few	CASSTSAGRNTGELFF	TGTGCCAGCAGCACCTCGGCGGGTAGGAACACCGGGGAGCTGTTTTTT
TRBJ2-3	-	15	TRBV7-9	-	CASSLGAHRPDTQYF	TGTGCCAGCAGCTTAGGGGCTCACCGTCCAGATACGCAGTATTTT
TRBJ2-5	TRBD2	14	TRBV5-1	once	CASSLQRGVETQYF	TGCGCCAGCAGCTTACAGCGGGGGGTAGAGACCCAGTACTTC
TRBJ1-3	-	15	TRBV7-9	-	CASSFGYRDRDTIYF	TGTGCCAGCAGCTTCGGTTACAGGGATCGGGACACCATATATTTT
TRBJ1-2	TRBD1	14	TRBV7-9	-	CASSLAGTVLGYTF	TGTGCCAGCAGCTTAGCCGGGACAGTACTCGGCTACACCTTC
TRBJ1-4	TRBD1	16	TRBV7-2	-	CASSPGQGARGEKLFF	TGTGCCAGCAGCCCCGGACAGGGGGCAAGAGGTGAAAAACTGTTTTTT
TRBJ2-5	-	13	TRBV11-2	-	CASSVSSQGTQYF	TGTGCCAGCAGCGTCTCTTCCCAGGGGACCCAGTACTTC
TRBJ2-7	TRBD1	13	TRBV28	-	CASSPETGYEQYF	TGTGCCAGCAGCCCAGAGACAGGGTACGAGCAGTACTTC
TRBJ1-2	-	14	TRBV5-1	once	CASSLQGPYYGYTF	TGCGCCAGCAGCTTGCAGGGGCCATACTATGGCTACACCTTC
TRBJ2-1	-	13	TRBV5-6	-	CASSLVGRNEQFF	TGTGCCAGCAGCTTGGTGGGCCGGAATGAGCAGTTCTTC
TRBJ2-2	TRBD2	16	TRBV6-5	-	CASSYSGLVRAGELFF	TGTGCCAGCAGTTACTCGGGACTAGTGAGGGCCGGGGAGCTGTTTTTT
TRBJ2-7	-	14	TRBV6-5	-	CASSLLGGAWEQYF	TGTGCCAGCAGTCTGCTAGGAGGGGCTTGGGAGCAGTACTTC
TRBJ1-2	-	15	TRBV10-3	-	CAISESLNRDYGYTF	TGTGCCATCAGTGAGTCGTTAAACAGGGACTATGGCTACACCTTC
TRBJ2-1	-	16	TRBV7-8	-	CASSLALPGGYNEQFF	TGTGCCAGCAGCTTAGCGTTGCCAGGGGGGTATAATGAGCAGTTCTTC
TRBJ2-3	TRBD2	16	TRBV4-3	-	CASSPGLAGGSDTQYF	TGCGCCAGCAGCCCGGGACTAGCGGGGGGGTCAGATACGCAGTATTTT
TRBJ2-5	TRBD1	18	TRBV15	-	CATSRDLTGQAKQETQYF	TGTGCCACCAGCAGAGATCTAACGGGACAGGCAAAACAAGAGACCCAGTACTTC
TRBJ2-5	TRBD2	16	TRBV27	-	CASRGLAGGRGQTQYF	TGTGCCAGCAGGGGCCTAGCGGGGGGCCGGGGTCAGACCCAGTACTTC
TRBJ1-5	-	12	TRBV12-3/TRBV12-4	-	CASSAQGQPQHF	TGTGCCAGCAGCGCTCAGGGACAGCCCCAGCATTTT
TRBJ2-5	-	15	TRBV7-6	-	CASSLGGITGETQYF	TGTGCCAGCAGCCTCGGAGGTATAACGGGAGAGACCCAGTACTTC